A selection of T cell receptor beta chains follows, all from one sample in a study of blood T cell repertoires in COVID-19. Assay used: immunoSEQ multiplex PCR; TCRdb lists only in-frame clones, some missing. Of a few hundred thousand clones listed, around 90% are singletons. The sample comprised PBMCs or T cells enriched from blood (not recorded which). These receptors were taken from a woman between 18 and 30 years old who had recovered from COVID-19. Both conserved end residues are part of each CDR3. D genes are given only for firm matches. For some rows the clone size is stated as once, few or many, or as a class when expanded; others skip it.

abundance,d_gene,v_gene,j_gene,CDR3aa,CDR3nt
.,.,TRBV4-1,TRBJ2-3,CASSRFGNPLDTQYF,TGCGCCAGCAGCCGCTTCGGGAACCCACTAGATACGCAGTATTTT
.,TRBD1,TRBV24-1,TRBJ1-2,CATSPGQGRGYTF,TGTGCCACCAGCCCGGGACAGGGAAGAGGCTACACCTTC
.,.,TRBV6-2/TRBV6-3,TRBJ1-5,CASSYAPQAAKPQHF,TGTGCCAGCAGTTACGCCCCGCAGGCCGCAAAGCCCCAGCATTTT
.,TRBD1,TRBV13,TRBJ1-4,CASSAKQGISEKLFF,TGTGCCAGCAGCGCGAAACAGGGGATTAGTGAAAAACTGTTTTTT
.,TRBD1,TRBV6-5,TRBJ2-7,CASSAGQGSSYEQYF,TGTGCCAGCAGCGCGGGACAGGGGAGCTCCTACGAGCAGTACTTC
.,.,TRBV5-4,TRBJ1-2,CASSPTPTENYGYTF,TGTGCCAGCAGTCCGACCCCGACTGAGAACTATGGCTACACCTTC
.,TRBD1,TRBV5-1,TRBJ1-1,CASSFGTGGFLNTEAFF,TGCGCCAGCAGCTTTGGGACAGGGGGCTTTCTGAACACTGAAGCTTTCTTT
.,TRBD1,TRBV5-1,TRBJ2-3,CASSPGQAGLATDTQYF,TGCGCCAGCAGCCCGGGACAGGCAGGGCTGGCGACAGATACGCAGTATTTT
.,.,TRBV5-1,TRBJ1-1,CASSLAEMNTEAFF,TGCGCCAGCAGCTTAGCCGAGATGAACACTGAAGCTTTCTTT
few,.,TRBV30,TRBJ1-2,CAWSVVAQSGYTF,TGTGCCTGGAGTGTAGTGGCCCAGTCCGGCTACACCTTC
.,.,TRBV10-3,TRBJ1-5,CAISESTQPQHF,TGTGCCATCAGTGAGAGTACACAGCCCCAGCATTTT
.,.,TRBV7-8,TRBJ2-1,CASSLAGVGQFF,TGTGCCAGCAGCTTAGCGGGAGTTGGGCAGTTCTTC
.,.,TRBV6-5,TRBJ1-1,CASSFRTPNTEAFF,TGTGCCAGCAGTTTTAGGACACCGAACACTGAAGCTTTCTTT
.,TRBD1,TRBV10-3,TRBJ2-2,CAATGIAGELFF,TGTGCCGCGACAGGGATCGCCGGGGAGCTGTTTTTT
.,TRBD1,TRBV2,TRBJ1-1,CASRGQGSITEAFF,TGTGCCAGCAGAGGACAGGGCTCCATCACTGAAGCTTTCTTT
.,.,TRBV28,TRBJ1-5,CASRPQGQPQHF,TGTGCCAGCAGGCCGCAGGGTCAGCCCCAGCATTTT
once,TRBD1,TRBV24-1,TRBJ1-2,CATSEGTEVDGYTF,TGTGCCACCAGTGAAGGGACAGAAGTCGATGGCTACACCTTC
.,.,TRBV3-1/TRBV3-2,TRBJ2-3,CASSQDPLDTQYF,TGTGCCAGCAGCCAAGATCCACTAGATACGCAGTATTTT
once,.,TRBV7-9,TRBJ2-6,CASSQVLAGANVLTF,TGTGCCAGCTCACAGGTCCTGGCTGGGGCCAACGTCCTGACTTTC
.,.,TRBV19,TRBJ1-1,CASSGLSKLNTEAFF,TGTGCCAGTAGTGGGCTCTCTAAGTTGAACACTGAAGCTTTCTTT
.,TRBD2,TRBV5-1,TRBJ2-7,CASSLESGGYTYEQYF,TGCGCCAGCAGCTTGGAAAGCGGGGGCTATACCTACGAGCAGTACTTC
once,.,TRBV6-5,TRBJ1-2,CASTKRTAYGYTF,TGTGCCAGCACCAAACGGACAGCCTATGGCTACACCTTC
.,TRBD2,TRBV13,TRBJ2-3,CASSLRLAGGFLGDTQYF,TGTGCCAGCAGCCTCAGACTAGCGGGGGGGTTTTTGGGAGATACGCAGTATTTT
once,TRBD1,TRBV6-5,TRBJ1-2,CASSLGQDYGYTF,TGTGCCAGCAGCCTCGGACAGGACTATGGCTACACCTTC
.,.,TRBV9,TRBJ1-2,CASTQPPGDYGYTF,TGTGCCAGCACCCAGCCCCCAGGGGACTATGGCTACACCTTC
.,.,TRBV2,TRBJ1-2,CASTETAQGYTF,TGTGCCAGCACTGAGACAGCACAAGGCTACACCTTC
.,.,TRBV12-3/TRBV12-4,TRBJ1-2,CASSLVQPYGYTF,TGTGCCAGCAGTTTAGTACAGCCCTATGGCTACACCTTC
.,TRBD1,TRBV19,TRBJ2-3,CASSRGQEKSTDTQYF,TGTGCCAGTAGTAGAGGACAGGAAAAGAGCACAGATACGCAGTATTTT
.,.,TRBV7-2,TRBJ1-2,CASSSPSGVVYGYTF,TGTGCCAGCAGCTCTCCTAGCGGGGTCGTCTATGGCTACACCTTC
.,.,TRBV7-3,TRBJ1-1,CASSPGPPRAFF,TGTGCCAGCAGCCCAGGGCCCCCTAGAGCTTTCTTT